Shown below are 25 T cell receptor beta chains from a single sample sequenced in a study of shared clonotypes between healthy human individuals. Libraries were prepared by immunoSEQ multiplex PCR; TCRdb keeps only in-frame clonotypes and omits some of them. The sample records around 2.5 million clones, 93% being singletons. Sequenced input: naive CD4+ T cells from PBMCs. Subset: CD45RA+ positively selected. These receptors came from a man between 18 and 29 years old in good health. Some clones in this sample may be carry-over from other donors' samples.

V is TRBV5-4 and J is TRBJ2-1, with TRBD1 identical over 7 bases. CDR3 length: 16 residues. Germline V CDR1 and CDR2: SGHNT, YYREEE (reference sequence). V lost 0 bases and J lost 5; bases outside the gene matches: 8. CDR3 nucleotides: TGTGCCAGCAGCTTGGGAGGCAGGGGGTCAAACAATGAGCAGTTCTTC. It is translated as CASSLGGRGSNNEQFF.

This clone was counted a few times. As the CDR3 is not closed by the conserved phenylalanine or tryptophan, this likely results from a read error. Because the CDR3's place on the DNA is in doubt, the DNA is left out and the CDR3 is given as listed by TCRdb. This chain links TRBV19 with TRBJ1-1; the table gives TRBD1 as D, unverified against the DNA. CDR1 LNHDA and CDR2 SQIVND come from the germline V gene (reference sequence). Termini included, the CDR3 measures 14 amino acids. CDR3 region: CASRTNPGTGVVRC.

This rearrangement joins TRBV10-3 to TRBJ1-5, with TRBD1 as a possible D gene (6 bases). CDR1 and CDR2 from the germline V gene are ENHRY and SYGVKD. This CDR3 has 14 amino acids. Trimming cost V 2 bases and J 6 bases, with 11 bases left between them. The CDR3 region has the DNA TGTGCCATCAGTGAGATGGGGGCGGGTCAGCCCCAGCATTTT. It translates to CAISEMGAGQPQHF.

The chain combines TRBV25-1 with TRBJ1-2; 10 nucleotides align to TRBD1. This CDR3 has 13 amino acids. The ends lost 4 bases at V and 7 bases at J; junction bases unmatched: 3. Per germline, CDR1 MGHDK and CDR2 SYGVNS. The CDR3 DNA is TGTGCCAGCAGTGCCCGACAGGGGGCTGGCTACACCTTC. It encodes CASSARQGAGYTF.

The rearrangement joins TRBV16 to TRBJ2-3, with TRBD1 identical over 8 bases. The germline V gene encodes CDR1 KGHSY and CDR2 FQNENV. The CDR3 consists of 15 residues. J lost 5 bases, V lost 6 bases, and 10 bases had no gene match. The CDR3 nucleotides read TGTGCCAGCAGTCGACCCGGGACAGGTAGAGATACGCAGTATTTT. Its protein is CASSRPGTGRDTQYF.

The chain is built from TRBV29-1 and TRBJ2-1, with D maybe TRBD2 (5 bases). This CDR3 comprises 15 residues. From germline, CDR1 is SQVTM and CDR2 ANQGSEA. Trimming shortened V by 5 bases and J by 1 base, and 15 bases separated the two germline ends. Here the CDR3 reads CSVRKSGMSYNEQFF. DNA of the CDR3: TGCAGCGTTAGAAAGAGCGGCATGTCCTACAATGAGCAGTTCTTC.

The chain joins TRBV20-1 to TRBJ2-7; D not certain. The CDR3 loop spans 11 amino acids. V was trimmed by 6 bases and J by 8 bases, leaving 14 bases between them. Germline V gives CDR1 DFQATT, CDR2 SNEGSKA (reference sequence). The DNA for the CDR3 is TGCAGTGCACTGACTTCGTGGAAGCAGTACTTC. This gives the protein CSALTSWKQYF.

The rearrangement links TRBV6-1 to TRBJ2-5; D gene uncertain. Looked up from germline, CDR1 is MNHNS and CDR2 is SASEGT. The V and J ends lost 2 bases and 5 bases respectively, with 18 bases between them. The CDR3 totals 16 residues. CDR3 bases: TGTGCCAGCAGTGAAAAGGGCGCACGGTTCTGGGAGACCCAGTACTTC. As protein: CASSEKGARFWETQYF.

V gene TRBV7-9 combines with J gene TRBJ2-4; tentative D call: TRBD2 (6 bases). Germline CDR1 is SEHNR and CDR2 is FQNEAQ (reference sequence). This CDR3 is 19 amino acids long. Trimming took off 4 bases at V and 0 bases at J, with 22 bases between the two ends. The DNA of the CDR3 is TGTGCCAGCAGCTCAATCGGGGGAAACTCGGAGGGAGCCAAAAACATTCAGTACTTC. It translates to CASSSIGGNSEGAKNIQYF.

The V and J genes are TRBV18 and TRBJ2-1; no definite D call. The germline V gene has CDR1 KGHSH and CDR2 LQKENI. The CDR3 spans 13 residues. V gave up 1 base and J gave up 8 bases, with 9 bases separating them. CDR3 sequence reads: CASSPRVADEQFF. In DNA form, the CDR3 reads TGTGCCAGCTCACCACGGGTGGCGGATGAGCAGTTCTTC.

This clone has just one count. This sequence joins TRBV30 and TRBJ2-5; D possibly corresponds to TRBD1 (6 bases). Between the trimmed V and J ends, which lost 2 bases and 2 bases, there was a span of 15 bases. CDR1 GTSNPN and CDR2 SVGIG come from the germline V gene (reference sequence). The CDR3 spans 15 residues. The CDR3 DNA follows: TGTGCCTGGAGTCCACAGGGACGGGAACAAGAGACCCAGTACTTC. This encodes CAWSPQGREQETQYF.

Turning to this clone: In the same sample, other DNA sequences code for this CDR3. This rearrangement joins TRBV11-2 to TRBJ2-7; the D is unclear. V lost 1 base and J lost 4, with 8 bases in between. Germline values: CDR1 SGHAT, CDR2 FQNNGV. The CDR3 extends over 13 amino acids. The CDR3 DNA sequence: TGTGCCAGCAGCTTAGGTGTTCGGTACGAGCAGTACTTC. Protein sequence: CASSLGVRYEQYF.

Concerning this clone itself: Germline is not matched at one junction end, which may reflect a read error. The genes are TRBV2 and TRBJ1-4; weak D call: TRBD1 (6 bases). The CDR3 runs 14 residues. CDR1 is SNHLY, CDR2 FYNNEI, per germline. CDR3 amino acids: CASSDRGAKEKLFF. The CDR3 DNA follows: TGTGCCAGCAGTGACAGGGGAGCTAAGGAAAAACTGTTTTTT.

The chain recombines TRBV27 with TRBJ2-5, with TRBD2 matching 11 bases. V lost 5 bases to trimming and J lost 1 base; unmatched junction nucleotides: 9. The CDR3 length is 17 residues. CDR1 is MNHEY and CDR2 is SMNVEV in the germline V gene (reference sequence). The CDR3 reads CASSPTLAGGSQETQYF. CDR3 bases: TGTGCCAGCAGTCCCACCCTAGCGGGAGGCTCCCAAGAGACCCAGTACTTC.

The rearrangement links TRBV2 to TRBJ2-1; TRBD1 aligns across 9 bases. Trimming took 5 bases from V and 1 from J; bases not matched to a gene: 6. This CDR3 has 16 residues. CDR1 SNHLY and CDR2 FYNNEI come from the germline V gene. This CDR3 reads CASSRGQGRSYNEQFF. CDR3 bases: TGTGCCAGCAGTCGAGGACAGGGGAGGTCCTACAATGAGCAGTTCTTC.

V is TRBV5-1 and J is TRBJ2-2, with TRBD1 matching 7 bases. The ends lost 4 bases at V and 6 bases at J; junction bases unmatched: 6. From germline, CDR1 is SGHRS and CDR2 YFSETQ. This CDR3 contains 14 residues. The CDR3, as DNA: TGCGCCAGCAGCAATCGTACAGGGGCCGGGGAGCTGTTTTTT. Its protein product is CASSNRTGAGELFF.

The sample holds one count of this clone. Other nucleotide sequences in the sample specify the same CDR3. The rearrangement links TRBV5-6 to TRBJ1-2; D unresolved. Per the germline V gene, CDR1 is SGHDT and CDR2 is YYEEEE. V dropped 4 bases and J dropped 7 bases, with 14 bases sitting between them. The CDR3 sequence is 13 residues long. The CDR3 spells CASSPQWRGGYTF. CDR3 bases: TGTGCCAGCAGCCCACAGTGGCGGGGTGGCTACACCTTC. The whole variable domain, remainder taken from reference TRBV5-6 and TRBJ1-2, is DAGVTQSPTHLIKTRGQQVTLRCSPKSGHDTVSWYQQALGQGPQFIFQYYEEEERQRGNFPDRFSGHQFPNYSSELNVNALLLGDSALYLCASSPQWRGGYTFGSGTRLTVV.

This rearrangement joins TRBV9 to TRBJ2-7; 10 bases agree with TRBD1. Germline CDR1 SGDLS, CDR2 YYNGEE. The V segment lost 3 bases and the J segment 5 bases; nucleotides outside the gene matches: 11. The length of the CDR3 is 16 residues. The CDR3 here is CASSETSRTGGNEQYF. The CDR3 coding sequence is TGTGCCAGCAGCGAGACGAGCCGGACAGGGGGTAACGAGCAGTACTTC.

J is TRBJ2-2 and V is TRBV18; D call uncertain. Trimming stripped 0 bases from V and 4 bases from J, with 9 bases between. This CDR3 is built from 15 residues. Germline loops: CDR1 KGHSH, CDR2 LQKENI. CDR3 protein: CASSPPVKSTGELFF. The CDR3 coding sequence is TGTGCCAGCTCACCACCCGTCAAGAGCACCGGGGAGCTGTTTTTT.

The CDR3: CASSLGPAGRGDEQFF. The CDR3 DNA sequence: TGTGCCAGCAGCTTAGGTCCGGCGGGAAGGGGGGATGAGCAGTTCTTC. This chain joins TRBV7-9 and TRBJ2-1; D tentatively reads TRBD1 or TRBD2 (6 bases each). Germline CDR1 is SEHNR and CDR2 is FQNEAQ (reference sequence). Between the trimmed V and J ends, which lost 1 base and 8 bases, there was a span of 18 bases. The CDR3 length is 16 residues.

This chain links TRBV27 with TRBJ1-2, with D hard to call. Trimming shortened V by 9 bases and J by 2 bases, and 19 bases separated the two germline ends. There are 15 residues in the CDR3. The germline gives CDR1 MNHEY, CDR2 SMNVEV (reference sequence). CDR3 protein: CASSLPGRSNYGYTF. In DNA, the CDR3 is TGTGCCAGTTCCCTCCCAGGCCGCTCGAACTATGGCTACACCTTC.

This clone was found once. The chain joins TRBV15 to TRBJ1-4; no clear D. The CDR3 contains 16 residues. Trimming left V 9 bases short and J 3 bases short, with 20 bases between. In germline, CDR1 is LNHNV, CDR2 YYDKDF (reference sequence). The CDR3 is CATKSAGSGANEKLFF. CDR3 bases: TGTGCCACAAAAAGTGCGGGGAGTGGGGCTAATGAAAAACTGTTTTTT.

A word on this clone: In the same sample, other DNA sequences code for this CDR3. This rearrangement joins TRBV7-2 to TRBJ2-5; the match to TRBD1 covers 7 bases. The CDR3 is 14 residues long. After removal of 2 bases from V and 5 bases from J, the junction contained 5 bases not matched to a gene. Germline V gene sequence: CDR1 SGHTA, CDR2 FQGNSA. The CDR3 protein is CASSLNRGGETQYF. CDR3 nucleotides: TGTGCCAGCAGCTTAAACAGGGGTGGGGAGACCCAGTACTTC.

V usage is TRBV27 and J usage is TRBJ2-7, with D possibly called TRBD1 or TRBD2 (6 bases each). This CDR3 region has 14 residues. V lost 3 bases to trimming and J lost 3 bases, with 12 bases between them. Germline loops: CDR1 MNHEY, CDR2 SMNVEV (reference sequence). In nucleotides, the CDR3 is TGTGCCAGCAGTTTTAGGGGGGTAGGCTACGAGCAGTACTTC. This gives the protein CASSFRGVGYEQYF.

V usage is TRBV6-6 and J usage is TRBJ2-3; 8 nucleotides match TRBD1. The V gene end was trimmed by 6 bases and the J gene end by 0 bases; junction bases not matched to a gene: 8. The CDR3 loop spans 16 amino acids. Germline CDR1 reads MNHNY; CDR2 reads SVGAGI (reference sequence). The CDR3 loop reads CASRWTGSRSTDTQYF. CDR3 DNA sequence: TGTGCCAGCAGGTGGACAGGGTCTCGGAGCACAGATACGCAGTATTTT.